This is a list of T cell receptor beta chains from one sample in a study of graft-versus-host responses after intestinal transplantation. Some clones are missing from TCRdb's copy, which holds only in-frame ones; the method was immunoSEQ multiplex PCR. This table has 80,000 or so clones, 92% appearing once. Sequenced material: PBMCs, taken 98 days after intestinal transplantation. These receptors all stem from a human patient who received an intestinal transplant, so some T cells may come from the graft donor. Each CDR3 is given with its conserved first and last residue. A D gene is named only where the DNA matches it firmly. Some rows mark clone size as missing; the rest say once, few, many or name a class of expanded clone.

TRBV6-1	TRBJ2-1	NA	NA	TGTGCCAGCAGTCCCAGGGTGCGGGATGAGCAGTTCTTC	CASSPRVRDEQFF
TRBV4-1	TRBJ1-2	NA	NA	TGCGCCAGCAGCACGAACACAGCTAACTATGGCTACACCTTC	CASSTNTANYGYTF
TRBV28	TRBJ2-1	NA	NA	TGTGCCAGCAGTTCTGTCCACGGAGGTGGCGGGATCTACAATGAGCAGTTCTTC	CASSSVHGGGGIYNEQFF
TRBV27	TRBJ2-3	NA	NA	TGTGCCAGCAGTTTGGACGCGGCAAACACAGATACGCAGTATTTT	CASSLDAANTDTQYF
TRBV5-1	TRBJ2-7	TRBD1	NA	TGCGCCAGCAGCTGGACAGGTGCCTCCTACGAGCAGTACTTC	CASSWTGASYEQYF
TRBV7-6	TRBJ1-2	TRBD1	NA	TGTGCCAGCAGCTTAGATCGGACAGGGAATGGCTACACCTTC	CASSLDRTGNGYTF
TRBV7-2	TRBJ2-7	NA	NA	TGTGCCAGCAGCCCGGCGGGGATCGAGCAGCACTTC	CASSPAGIEQHF
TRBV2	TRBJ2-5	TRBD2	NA	TGTGCCAGCATGCAGACTAGCGGGGCAAGGGAGACCCAGTACTTC	CASMQTSGARETQYF
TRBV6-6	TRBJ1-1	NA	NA	TGTGCCAGCAGTTACGCAGGGGTGAACACTGAAGCTTTCTTT	CASSYAGVNTEAFF
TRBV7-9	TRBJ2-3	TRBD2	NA	TGTGCCAGCAGCCGTAGGGCGGGGGTCACAGATACGCAGTATTTT	CASSRRAGVTDTQYF
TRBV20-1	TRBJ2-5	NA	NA	TGCAGTGCCAGTAAAGAGACCCAGTACTTC	CSASKETQYF
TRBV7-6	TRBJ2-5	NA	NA	TGTGCCAGCAGCGCAGTCCCTAAAGAGGCCCAGTACTTC	CASSAVPKEAQYF
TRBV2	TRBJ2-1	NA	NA	TGTGCCAGCAGTGACAGATACAATGAGCAGTTCTTC	CASSDRYNEQFF
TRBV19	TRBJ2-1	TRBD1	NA	TGTGCCAGTCAGGGGGACGGTGACAATGAGCAGTTCTTC	CASQGDGDNEQFF
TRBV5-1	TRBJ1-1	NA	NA	TGCGCCAGCAGCTTGGCCCGGGGGGGTGACACTGAAGCTTTCTTT	CASSLARGGDTEAFF
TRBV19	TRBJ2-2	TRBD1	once	TGTGCCAGTAGTTGGGGGACAGGAGTCACCGGGGAGCTGTTTTTT	CASSWGTGVTGELFF
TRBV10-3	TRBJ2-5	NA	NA	TGTGCCATCAGTGATAGTGGGGACCAAGAGACCCAGTACTTC	CAISDSGDQETQYF
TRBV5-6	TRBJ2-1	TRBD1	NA	TGTGCCAGCAGCTTGGGACAGGGGGCCAATGAGCAGTTCTTC	CASSLGQGANEQFF
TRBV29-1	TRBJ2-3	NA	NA	TGCAGCGTTGAATCGTGGGGGACTAGCACAGATACGCAGTATTTT	CSVESWGTSTDTQYF
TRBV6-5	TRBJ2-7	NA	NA	TGTGCCAGCTCCAGGACGGTTTCCTACGAGCAGTACTTC	CASSRTVSYEQYF
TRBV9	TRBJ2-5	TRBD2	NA	TGTGCCAGCAGCGGGCTAGCGGGGGGTCGAGAGACCCAGTACTTC	CASSGLAGGRETQYF
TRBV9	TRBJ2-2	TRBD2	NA	TGTGCCAGCAGCGTAGAACTAGCGGAGAACACCGGGGAGCTGTTTTTT	CASSVELAENTGELFF
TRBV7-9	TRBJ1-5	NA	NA	TGTGCCAGCAGCTTAGGGACATCACCGTATAGCAATCAGCCCCAGCATTTT	CASSLGTSPYSNQPQHF
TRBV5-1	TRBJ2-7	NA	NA	TGCGCCAGCAGCTTGGACGGGGCCGGGTACGAGCAGTACTTC	CASSLDGAGYEQYF
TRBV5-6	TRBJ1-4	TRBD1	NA	TGTGCCAGCAGCTCCAGGGGGCTGGATGAAAAACTGTTTTTT	CASSSRGLDEKLFF
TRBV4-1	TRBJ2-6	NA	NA	TGCGCCAGCAGCCAAGATCCGAGGTCTGGGGCCAACGTCCTGACCTTC	CASSQDPRSGANVLTF
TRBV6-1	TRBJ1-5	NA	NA	TGTGCCAGCAGTGAAGAGGGCAATCAGCCCCAGCATTTT	CASSEEGNQPQHF
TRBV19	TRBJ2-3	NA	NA	TGTGCCAGTAGTATAGTGCGTACAGATACGCAGTATTTT	CASSIVRTDTQYF
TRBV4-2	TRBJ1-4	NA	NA	TGTGCCAGCAGGCGCGGGGCATTGGATGAAAAACTGTTTTTT	CASRRGALDEKLFF
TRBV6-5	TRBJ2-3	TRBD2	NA	TGTGCCAGCAGTTACTCCCTAGCGGGACCCACAGATACGCAGTATTTT	CASSYSLAGPTDTQYF
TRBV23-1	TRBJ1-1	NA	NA	TGCGCCAGCAGTCAACGGCAACAGACAACCTCCGGGACGAAAGCTTTCTTT	CASSQRQQTTSGTKAFF
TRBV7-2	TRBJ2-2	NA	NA	TGTGCCAGCAGCTTAAATCTAGCCGGGGAGCTGTTTTTT	CASSLNLAGELFF
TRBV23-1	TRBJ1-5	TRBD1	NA	TGCGCCAGCAGTCAATCCCTGCGGTGGCAGGGGGGAAATCAGCCCCAGCATTTT	CASSQSLRWQGGNQPQHF
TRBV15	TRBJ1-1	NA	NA	TGTGCCACCAGCAGAGATTCAGAAGGTCCGAACACTGAAGCTTTCTTT	CATSRDSEGPNTEAFF
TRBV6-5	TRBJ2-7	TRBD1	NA	TGTGCCAGCAGTAATCCAGGGGGAGCGCAGTACTTC	CASSNPGGAQYF
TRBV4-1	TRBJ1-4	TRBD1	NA	TGCGCCAGCAGCCGTGACGGGACAGGCAATGAAAAACTGTTTTTT	CASSRDGTGNEKLFF
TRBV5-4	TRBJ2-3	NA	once	TGTGCCAGCAGCTTGGGGGCGGATACAGATACGCAGTATTTT	CASSLGADTDTQYF
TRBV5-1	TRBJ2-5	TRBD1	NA	TGCGCCAGCAGCCCGGGACAGGCAAAAGAGACCCAGTACTTC	CASSPGQAKETQYF
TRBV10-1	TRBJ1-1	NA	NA	TGCGCCAGCAGTGAGTCGGGGGTGAACACTGAAGCTTTCTTT	CASSESGVNTEAFF
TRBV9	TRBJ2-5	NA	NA	TGTGCCAGCAGCGCAAACCCACAGGATCTGGGCCAAGAGACCCAGTACTTC	CASSANPQDLGQETQYF
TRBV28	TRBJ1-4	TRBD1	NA	TGTGCCAGCAGTTTACTCTCCGGGACAGCAACTAATGAAAAACTGTTTTTT	CASSLLSGTATNEKLFF
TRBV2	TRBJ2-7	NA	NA	TGTGCCAGCAGTGAGGCCTACGAGCAGTACTTC	CASSEAYEQYF
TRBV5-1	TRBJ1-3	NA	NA	TGCGCCAGCAGCATCCGCCAGGGTGACACCATATATTTT	CASSIRQGDTIYF
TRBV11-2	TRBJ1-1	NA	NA	TGTGCCAGCAGCTTTACAGTGCTGAACACTGAAGCTTTCTTT	CASSFTVLNTEAFF
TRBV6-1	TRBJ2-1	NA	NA	TGTGCCAGCGGCCTTCATGTATACAATGAGCAGTTCTTC	CASGLHVYNEQFF
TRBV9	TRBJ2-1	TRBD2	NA	TGTGCCAGCAGCGTAAGCGGGGGGGTGAACAATGAGCAGTTCTTC	CASSVSGGVNNEQFF
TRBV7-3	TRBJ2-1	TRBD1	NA	TGTGCCAGCAGCCCCTGGGACAGCTCCTACAATGAGCAGTTCTTC	CASSPWDSSYNEQFF
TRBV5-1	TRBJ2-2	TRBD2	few	TGCGCCAGCAGCCCACGGACTAGCGGGGGGGCGAACACCGGGGAGCTGTTTTTT	CASSPRTSGGANTGELFF
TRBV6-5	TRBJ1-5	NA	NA	TGTGCCAGCAGTTACTCGGGGGGGAGGGGTCAGCCCCAGCATTTT	CASSYSGGRGQPQHF
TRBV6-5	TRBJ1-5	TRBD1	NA	TGTGCCAGCAGTTACGACAGGGGGGAGCCAAGGACCCAGCATTTT	CASSYDRGEPRTQHF